This T cell receptor beta chain was profiled in a study of shared clonotypes between healthy human individuals. The study drew its donors from healthy HIV-negative adults without recent acute infections or vaccinations. Trimming removed 4 bases from V and 5 bases from J; junction bases left unmatched: 7. The CDR3 totals 17 residues. The germline gives CDR1 SGHDT, CDR2 YYEEEE. Replicate PCRs for sorted subsets used about 200 ng DNA; this equaled about 30,000 T cell genomes. Sequencing was performed with immunoSEQ multiplex PCR; in TCRdb, only in-frame clones are kept and a portion is missing. Of 2 million to 2.5 million clones listed, just under 95% are singletons.

This clonotype was sampled from a man aged 18 to 30 in good health. Some clones in this sample may be carry-over from other donors' samples. Sequencing was done on a sample of naive CD4+ T cells from PBMCs. Subset meaning: CD45RA+ positively selected. The chain is built from TRBV5-6 and TRBJ2-2, with 14 bases matching TRBD2. CDR3: CASSEGTSGRITGELFF. As DNA, the CDR3 is TGTGCCAGCAGCGAAGGGACTAGCGGGAGAATTACCGGGGAGCTGTTTTTT.